Below, 9 T cell receptor beta chains from the same sample are listed, as sequenced in a study of cytomegalovirus exposure and HLA in healthy donors. Sequencing was performed with immunoSEQ multiplex PCR; in TCRdb, only in-frame clones are kept and a portion is missing. The data hold fewer than 85,000 clones, with roughly 90% observed a single time. The sample was PBMCs. Source of these receptors: a woman aged 18-35 years in good health and CMV-seropositive.

This sequence joins TRBV28 and TRBJ2-3; tentative D call: TRBD2 (6 bases). With 2 bases removed from V and 2 bases from J, the gap between germline ends came to 11 bases. This CDR3 has 15 amino acids. Per the germline V gene, CDR1 is MDHEN and CDR2 is SYDVKM. The CDR3 DNA reads TGTGCCAGCAGTTTAGGCGGAGGGGTCACAGATACGCAGTATTTT. This sequence encodes CASSLGGGVTDTQYF.

The chain couples TRBV11-2 to TRBJ2-2; 9 bases match TRBD1. V shed 3 bases, J shed 5 bases, and the junction held 13 bases outside the gene matches. This CDR3 is 18 amino acids long. CDR1 is SGHAT and CDR2 is FQNNGV in the germline V gene. CDR3 loop: CASSLISRGQGGTGELFF. CDR3 DNA: TGTGCCAGCAGCTTGATATCACGGGGACAGGGTGGGACCGGGGAGCTGTTTTTT.

The V gene is TRBV27, the J gene TRBJ2-1, with a tentative D call TRBD1 (5 bases). The V end lost 2 bases, the J end lost 9 bases, and 17 bases lay between the germline ends. This CDR3 comprises 15 residues. Germline loops: CDR1 MNHEY, CDR2 SMNVEV (reference sequence). The CDR3 DNA is TGTGCCAGCAGTTTAGGTCTGGGGATTAGGGGTGAGCAGTTCTTC. It translates to CASSLGLGIRGEQFF.

This chain links TRBV4-1 with TRBJ1-5; D is unclear. Germline V gene lookup returns CDR1 MGHRA and CDR2 YSYEKL. The CDR3 extends over 18 amino acids. V was cut by 5 bases and J by 1 base, with 21 bases left in between. CDR3 in DNA: TGCGCCAGCAGCTCCCCCGTCTCTTTAGCAGAGAGCAATCAGCCCCAGCATTTT. It translates to CASSSPVSLAESNQPQHF.

The rearrangement uses TRBV27 and TRBJ2-7; D not certain. CDR3 length equals 14 residues. V shed 2 bases and J shed 1 base, with 9 bases lying between them. Looked up from germline, CDR1 is MNHEY and CDR2 is SMNVEV (reference sequence). The CDR3 nucleotides read TGTGCCAGCAGTTTACGCGAATCATCCTACGAGCAGTACTTC. This sequence encodes CASSLRESSYEQYF.

The V call is TRBV4-3, the J call TRBJ2-2; TRBD2 matches 10 bases. The CDR3 is 17 amino acids. Germline V CDR1 and CDR2: LGHNA, YSLEER. Trimming cost V 4 bases and J 2 bases; bases outside gene matches: 7. The CDR3 DNA follows: TGCGCCAGCAGCCGACTTCTAGCGGGGGTAAACACCGGGGAGCTGTTTTTT. The encoded protein is CASSRLLAGVNTGELFF.

The chain has TRBV30 and TRBJ1-2, with D perhaps matching TRBD1 (6 bases). Germline loops: CDR1 GTSNPN, CDR2 SVGIG (reference sequence). The CDR3 has 13 residues. V was clipped by 5 bases and J by 8 bases, with 18 bases between them. The CDR3 sequence: CAWDPGQRGGYTF. DNA for the CDR3: TGTGCCTGGGATCCGGGACAAAGAGGGGGCTACACCTTC.

The chain recombines TRBV28 with TRBJ2-6; D might be TRBD2 (5 bases). V lost 8 bases and J lost 2, with 19 bases in between. The CDR3 contains 17 residues. Germline V lookup: CDR1 MDHEN, CDR2 SYDVKM. CDR3 in amino acids: CASLDQEANAGANVLTF. As DNA, the CDR3 is TGTGCCAGCCTGGACCAGGAGGCTAACGCTGGGGCCAACGTCCTGACTTTC.

V and J are TRBV21-1 and TRBJ1-6; no DNA check was done on the table's D call, TRBD1. TRBV21-1 counts as a pseudogene. This CDR3 has 15 amino acids. DNA of the CDR3: TGTGCCAGCAGTCCAGGGACAGGAGGTTATTCACCCCTCCACTTT. It yields the protein CASSPGTGGYSPLHF.